The clone carrying this T cell receptor beta chain has only a few counts. Its target is unknown. This record belongs to a study of T cells in localized non-small cell lung cancer. Using immunoSEQ multiplex PCR, the repertoire was profiled, and TCRdb retains in-frame clones only, with some absent. This table has around 1,200 clones, under 25% appearing once. Study results and caveats: Elevated circulating T cell density in blood was associated with longer overall survival. Adjacent lung exhibited a median of 57 among the 100 most abundant tumor clones.

The V and J ends lost 5 bases and 5 bases, in that order; junction bases with no gene match: 4. Germline assignment: CDR1 MDHEN and CDR2 SYDVKM. The CDR3 is made up of 14 amino acids. This receptor was identified in a man aged 40 to 70 with stage I squamous cell lung carcinoma. The J gene is TRBJ2-7, the V gene TRBV28; 12 bases align to TRBD2. The specimen was normal lung tissue next to the tumor, collected before any cancer treatment. The CDR3 DNA reads TGTGCCAGCAGTCTAGCGGGGGGGCAACACGAGCAGTACTTC. Protein sequence: CASSLAGGQHEQYF.